These 23 T cell receptor beta chains came from one sample sequenced in a study of shared clonotypes between healthy human individuals. Repertoires were generated with immunoSEQ multiplex PCR, while TCRdb's copy carries only in-frame clones and drops some. Here the sample spans 750,000 to 1,000,000 clones, about 91% being singletons. CD8 cells regarded as naive lacked CD45RO, were positively chosen for CCR7, and omitted terminally differentiated effector memory CD45RA+ cells. Input material: naive CD8+ T cells sorted from blood. The receptors come from a man aged 25-45 years in good health.

This clone occurred once. This rearrangement joins TRBV10-3 to TRBJ1-2; 8 nucleotides agree with TRBD1. J gave up 3 bases and V 4 bases, and 19 bases lay outside the gene matches. The CDR3 is 19 residues long. The germline V gene has CDR1 ENHRY and CDR2 SYGVKD. As DNA, the CDR3 is TGTGCCATCAGTGGTTGGGAAGATTCGGCTGGACAGGGACACTATGGCTACACCTTC. It translates to CAISGWEDSAGQGHYGYTF.

The chain couples TRBV14 to TRBJ2-1, with TRBD2 matching 14 bases. J was trimmed by 8 bases and V by 3 bases; bases with no gene match: 6. In germline, CDR1 is SGHDN, CDR2 FVKESK. The CDR3 runs 16 residues. CDR3 nucleotides: TGTGCCAGCAGCCACCGACTAGCGGGAGGGTGGGATGAGCAGTTCTTC. It yields the protein CASSHRLAGGWDEQFF.

The chain carries TRBV14 and TRBJ2-7; D not resolved. The V end lost 4 bases, the J end lost 1 base, and 17 bases lay between the germline ends. The CDR3 extends over 16 amino acids. Germline V gives CDR1 SGHDN, CDR2 FVKESK. The CDR3 loop is CASSLKGSAVSYEQYF. CDR3 nucleotides: TGTGCCAGCAGCCTAAAAGGATCGGCAGTATCCTACGAGCAGTACTTC.

The chain uses TRBV27 and TRBJ2-7; D not resolved. The CDR3 sequence is 15 residues long. CDR1 and CDR2 (germline): MNHEY, SMNVEV (reference sequence). Trimming cost V 3 bases and J 2 bases, with 14 bases left between them. The DNA of the CDR3 is TGTGCCAGCAGTTTCGTTAGGGAAGGAACCTACGAGCAGTACTTC. Its translation: CASSFVREGTYEQYF.

V gene TRBV28 combines with J gene TRBJ1-1, with D perhaps matching TRBD1 (6 bases). Between the trimmed V and J ends, which lost 3 bases and 7 bases, there was a span of 12 bases. CDR1 MDHEN and CDR2 SYDVKM come from the germline V gene. CDR3 length: 13 amino acids. CDR3 protein: CASSFLQGIEAFF. The DNA for the CDR3 is TGTGCCAGCAGTTTCCTACAGGGTATTGAAGCTTTCTTT.

V and J are TRBV6-5 and TRBJ1-5; D not certain. The V and J ends lost 10 bases and 7 bases respectively, with 17 bases between them. Germline assignment: CDR1 MNHEY and CDR2 SVGAGI. The CDR3 consists of 13 residues. CDR3 coding DNA: TGTGCCACCGGGTCGTTTACGGGCCAGCCCCAGCATTTT. Amino acids: CATGSFTGQPQHF.

This clone showed up just once. The CDR3: CASSFTGSGTIYNEQFF. The DNA of the CDR3 is TGTGCCAGTAGTTTCACGGGGAGCGGGACCATCTACAATGAGCAGTTCTTC. The chain has TRBV19 and TRBJ2-1; 7 nucleotides align to TRBD2. Germline V lookup: CDR1 LNHDA, CDR2 SQIVND (reference sequence). V was pared by 5 bases and J by 3 bases, with 13 bases of the junction left unmatched. The CDR3 consists of 17 residues.

J is TRBJ2-7 and V is TRBV29-1, with D perhaps matching TRBD2 (5 bases). This CDR3 is 15 amino acids long. V was pared by 4 bases and J by 2 bases, with 18 bases between. Germline CDR1 reads SQVTM; CDR2 reads ANQGSEA. The chain's CDR3 is CSVATIGRATYEQYF. The CDR3 DNA is TGCAGCGTTGCCACCATTGGGCGGGCGACCTACGAGCAGTACTTC.

This clone was detected a few times. The genes are TRBV6-5 and TRBJ1-1; 8 nucleotides align to TRBD1. Germline CDR1 MNHEY, CDR2 SVGAGI. CDR3 length: 16 amino acids. V dropped 4 bases and J dropped 8; count of bases not matched to a gene: 15. CDR3 bases: TGTGCCAGCAGTTTCCGGGACAGGTCCCCCGTTGGCGAAGCTTTCTTT. Its protein is CASSFRDRSPVGEAFF.

The CDR3 region is CASSYTGYEQYF. The CDR3 DNA reads as TGTGCCAGCAGTTACACAGGCTACGAGCAGTACTTC. The chain joins TRBV6-5 to TRBJ2-7, with D perhaps matching TRBD1 (5 bases). The germline V and J ends were trimmed by 2 bases and 3 bases, with 5 bases remaining between them. CDR3 length: 12 residues. The V gene's germline CDR1 is MNHEY and CDR2 SVGAGI.

The chain joins TRBV4-1 to TRBJ2-7, with TRBD2 identical over 11 bases. The CDR3 has 14 residues. Germline trimming cut 6 bases from V and 4 bases from J; bases unmatched to any gene: 5. Per germline, CDR1 MGHRA and CDR2 YSYEKL. CDR3 DNA: TGCGCCAGCAGTTCACTAGCGGGAGTTTACGAGCAGTACTTC. Translating gives CASSSLAGVYEQYF.

The DNA of the CDR3 is TGCGCCAGCAGCCAAGCTGGGGGACTAAGCTACGAGCAGTACTTC. This encodes CASSQAGGLSYEQYF. The V call is TRBV4-1, the J call TRBJ2-7, with 7 bases lining up with TRBD2. Unmatched junction bases numbered 6, after V lost 1 base and J lost 3 bases. The CDR3 has 15 residues. Germline loops: CDR1 MGHRA, CDR2 YSYEKL.

This clone was seen just once. This chain connects TRBV27 to TRBJ2-5; D gene ambiguous. The CDR3 contains 16 residues. Germline CDR1 MNHEY, CDR2 SMNVEV (reference sequence). V lost 3 bases to trimming and J lost 5 bases, with 19 bases between them. DNA of the CDR3: TGTGCCAGCAGTTTTCGACCTTTGGTCCCTGGGGAGACCCAGTACTTC. Translating gives CASSFRPLVPGETQYF.

The chain carries TRBV7-8 and TRBJ2-3; D is possibly TRBD2 (5 bases). This CDR3 spans 14 amino acids. CDR1 and CDR2 (germline): SGHVS, FQNEAQ. V gave up 6 bases and J gave up 0 bases, with 10 bases separating them. The CDR3: CASRRADSTDTQYF. The CDR3 DNA follows: TGTGCCAGCAGGCGAGCGGACAGCACAGATACGCAGTATTTT.

The CDR3 protein is CASSLVGVTSGSLLNEQFF. CDR3 DNA sequence: TGCGCCAGCAGCTTGGTAGGGGTCACTAGCGGGAGCCTGTTGAATGAGCAGTTCTTC. This chain links TRBV5-1 with TRBJ2-1; TRBD2 matches at 11 bases. The CDR3 loop spans 19 amino acids. The V gene's germline CDR1 is SGHRS and CDR2 YFSETQ. The V and J ends lost 0 bases and 7 bases, in that order; junction bases with no gene match: 15.

This clone was found once. The V call is TRBV7-9, the J call TRBJ2-7; 8 bases map to TRBD1. The CDR3 covers 13 residues. Germline V CDR1 and CDR2: SEHNR, FQNEAQ (reference sequence). Unmatched junction bases numbered 8, after V lost 8 bases and J lost 5 bases. In DNA, the CDR3 is TGTGCCAGCGGCCCCGGACAGGGCGACGAGCAGTACTTC. The encoded protein is CASGPGQGDEQYF.

The V call is TRBV4-3, the J call TRBJ2-1, with 14 bases matching TRBD2. After removal of 3 bases from V and 13 bases from J, the junction contained 11 bases not matched to a gene. This CDR3 region has 16 residues. Germline CDR1 is LGHNA and CDR2 is YSLEER. The CDR3 spells CASSQIKTSGRVIQFF. As DNA, the CDR3 is TGCGCCAGCAGCCAGATTAAGACTAGCGGGAGGGTAATTCAGTTCTTC.

This chain joins TRBV7-9 and TRBJ2-1; D ambiguous. This CDR3 has 12 amino acids. V lost 6 bases, J lost 10 bases, and 13 bases lay in between. Per germline, CDR1 SEHNR and CDR2 FQNEAQ (reference sequence). The CDR3 region is CASSHLGTEQFF. CDR3 DNA: TGTGCCAGCAGTCATTTGGGTACGGAGCAGTTCTTC.

This chain uses TRBV29-1 with TRBJ2-7; 7 bases fit TRBD2. With 4 bases clipped from V and 4 bases from J, the junction kept 28 bases outside the gene matches. This CDR3 spans 20 amino acids. Germline CDR1 reads SQVTM; CDR2 reads ANQGSEA. The CDR3 is CSVGGASWSLAGVRTYEQYF. The CDR3 nucleotides are TGCAGCGTTGGAGGAGCTTCCTGGTCCCTGGCGGGAGTACGAACTTACGAGCAGTACTTC.

The chain uses TRBV15 and TRBJ1-5; TRBD1 is a possible D gene (6 bases). The CDR3 totals 17 residues. The germline V gene has CDR1 LNHNV and CDR2 YYDKDF (reference sequence). Between the trimmed V and J ends, which lost 0 bases and 2 bases, there was a span of 14 bases. The CDR3 region has the DNA TGTGCCACCAGCAGAGACCGGACAGTTATGCGCAATCAGCCCCAGCATTTT. It translates to CATSRDRTVMRNQPQHF.

The genes are TRBV5-6 and TRBJ2-3; D is undetermined. Germline lookup yields CDR1 SGHDT and CDR2 YYEEEE. CDR3 size: 16 residues. V lost 4 bases to trimming and J lost 4 bases, with 19 bases between them. This chain's CDR3 is CASSPALKREADTQYF. The CDR3 DNA reads TGTGCCAGCAGCCCTGCCCTGAAGCGAGAGGCAGATACGCAGTATTTT.

V and J are TRBV11-2 and TRBJ1-5, with TRBD1 identical over 8 bases. In germline, CDR1 is SGHAT, CDR2 FQNNGV. The V segment lost 5 bases and the J segment 4 bases; nucleotides outside the gene matches: 1. The CDR3 consists of 13 residues. In DNA, the CDR3 is TGTGCCAGCAGCAGACAGGGGAATCAGCCCCAGCATTTT. It is translated as CASSRQGNQPQHF.

The chain couples TRBV10-2 to TRBJ1-5; D ambiguous. V lost 8 bases to trimming and J lost 5 bases, with 19 bases between them. Germline V gene lookup returns CDR1 WSHSY and CDR2 SAAADI. The length of the CDR3 is 15 residues. The CDR3, as DNA: TGCGCCAGCCGGAACGCGGTCGGAATCGATCAGCCCCAGCATTTT. This gives the protein CASRNAVGIDQPQHF.